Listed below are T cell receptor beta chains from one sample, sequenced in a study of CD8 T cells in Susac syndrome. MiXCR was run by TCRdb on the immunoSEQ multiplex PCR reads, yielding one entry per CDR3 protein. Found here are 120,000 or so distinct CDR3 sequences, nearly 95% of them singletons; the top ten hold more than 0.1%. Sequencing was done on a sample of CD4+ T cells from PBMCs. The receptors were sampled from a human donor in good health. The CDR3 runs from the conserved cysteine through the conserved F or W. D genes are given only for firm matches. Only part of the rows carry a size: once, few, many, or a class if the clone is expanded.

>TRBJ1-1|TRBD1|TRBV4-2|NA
CASSQDRDRGNTEAFF
TGTGCCAGCAGCCAAGACCGGGACAGGGGGAACACTGAAGCTTTCTTT
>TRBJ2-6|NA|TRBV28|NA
CASRRSGANVLTF
TGTGCCAGCAGACGGTCTGGGGCCAACGTCCTGACTTTC
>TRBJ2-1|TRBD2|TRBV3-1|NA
CASSRGLAADYNEQFF
TGTGCCAGCAGCCGAGGCCTAGCGGCTGACTACAATGAGCAGTTCTTC
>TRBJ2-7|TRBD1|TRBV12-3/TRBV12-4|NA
CASSSRGTGWDEQYF
TGTGCCAGCAGTTCGCGTGGGACAGGGTGGGACGAGCAGTACTTC
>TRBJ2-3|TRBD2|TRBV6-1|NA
CASSSLAGGPLTDTQYF
TGTGCCAGCAGCTCTCTAGCGGGAGGGCCCCTCACAGATACGCAGTATTTT
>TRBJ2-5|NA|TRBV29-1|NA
CSVEPSAETQYF
TGCAGCGTTGAACCGTCGGCGGAGACCCAGTACTTC
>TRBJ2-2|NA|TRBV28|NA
CASSPGQNTGELFF
TGTGCCAGCAGTCCCGGACAGAACACCGGGGAGCTGTTTTTT
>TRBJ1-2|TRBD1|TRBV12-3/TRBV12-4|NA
CASSPQTGAPRYTF
TGTGCCAGCAGTCCCCAGACAGGGGCTCCTCGCTACACCTTC
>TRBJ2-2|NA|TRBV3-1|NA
CASSLLLTGELFF
TGTGCCAGCAGCCTCCTACTCACCGGGGAGCTGTTTTTT
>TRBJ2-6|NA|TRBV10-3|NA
CAISEPGGANVLTF
TGTGCCATCAGTGAGCCTGGGGGGGCCAACGTCCTGACTTTC
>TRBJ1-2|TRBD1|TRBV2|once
CASSITGGGYTF
TGTGCCAGCAGTATCACAGGGGGCGGCTACACCTTC
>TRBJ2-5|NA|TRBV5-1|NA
CASSPHEETQYF
TGCGCCAGCAGCCCACACGAAGAGACCCAGTACTTC
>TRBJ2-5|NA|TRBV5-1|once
CASGRQTSDGVETQYF
TGCGCCAGCGGCCGACAAACCAGTGATGGCGTAGAGACCCAGTACTTC
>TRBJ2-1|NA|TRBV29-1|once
CSGEDRKEQFF
TGCAGCGGAGAAGACAGGAAGGAGCAGTTCTTC
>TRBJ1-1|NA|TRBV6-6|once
CASSYGGMLAEAFF
TGTGCCAGCAGTTACGGGGGGATGCTCGCTGAAGCTTTCTTT
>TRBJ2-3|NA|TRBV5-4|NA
CASSGTTDTQYF
TGTGCCAGCAGTGGTACCACAGATACGCAGTATTTT
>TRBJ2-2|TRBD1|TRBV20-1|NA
CSARRNRGLFTGELFF
TGCAGTGCTAGAAGAAACAGGGGGCTGTTCACCGGGGAGCTGTTTTTT
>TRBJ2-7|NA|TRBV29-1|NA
CSVTTDYYEQYF
TGCAGCGTGACGACAGATTACTACGAGCAGTACTTC
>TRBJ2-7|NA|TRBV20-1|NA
CSARRPRSSYEQYF
TGCAGTGCCAGGAGACCGCGGAGCTCCTACGAGCAGTACTTC
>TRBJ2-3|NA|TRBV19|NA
CATSRKRVAVLKEQYF
TGTGCCACCTCCCGTAAGAGGGTAGCGGTTTTAAAAGAGCAGTATTTT
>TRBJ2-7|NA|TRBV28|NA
CASSSQGIEQYF
TGTGCCAGCAGTTCTCAGGGAATAGAGCAGTACTTC
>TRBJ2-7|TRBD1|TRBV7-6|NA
CASSLDARTGGYEQYF
TGTGCCAGCAGCTTAGACGCTCGGACAGGGGGCTACGAGCAGTACTTC
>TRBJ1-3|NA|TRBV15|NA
CATSTGDSRNTIYF
TGTGCCACCAGCACAGGGGATTCCAGAAACACCATATATTTT
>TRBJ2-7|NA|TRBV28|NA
CASSPGGSDEQYF
TGTGCCAGCAGCCCAGGCGGGTCGGACGAGCAGTACTTC
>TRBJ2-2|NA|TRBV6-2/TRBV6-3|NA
CATSDSGAGELFF
TGTGCCACCTCCGACTCTGGGGCCGGGGAGCTGTTTTTT
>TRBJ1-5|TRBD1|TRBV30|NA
CAWRGTGDNQPQHF
TGTGCCTGGAGAGGGACAGGGGACAATCAGCCCCAGCATTTT
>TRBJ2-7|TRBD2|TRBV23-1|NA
CASSQSLAGPVYEQYF
TGCGCCAGCAGTCAATCGTTAGCGGGACCGGTCTACGAGCAGTACTTC
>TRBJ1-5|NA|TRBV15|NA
CATSRDHQPQHF
TGTGCCACCAGCAGAGATCACCAGCCCCAGCATTTT
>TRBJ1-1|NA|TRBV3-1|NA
CASSQEGENTEAFF
TGTGCCAGCAGCCAAGAAGGGGAGAACACTGAAGCTTTCTTT
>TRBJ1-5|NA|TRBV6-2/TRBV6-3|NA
CASSYSGPQHF
TGTGCCAGCAGTTACTCGGGGCCCCAGCATTTT
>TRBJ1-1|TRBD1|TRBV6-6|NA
CASSSRTGGNTEAFF
TGTGCCAGCAGTTCCCGGACAGGGGGCAACACTGAAGCTTTCTTT
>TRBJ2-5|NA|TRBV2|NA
CASSEFQETQYF
TGTGCCAGCAGTGAATTCCAAGAGACCCAGTACTTC
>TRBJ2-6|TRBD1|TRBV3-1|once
CASGTGGLSGANVLTF
TGTGCCAGCGGGACAGGGGGCCTTTCTGGGGCCAACGTCCTGACTTTC
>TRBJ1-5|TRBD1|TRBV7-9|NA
CASSLGRTGEGNQPQHF
TGTGCCAGCAGCTTAGGGCGGACAGGTGAGGGCAATCAGCCCCAGCATTTT
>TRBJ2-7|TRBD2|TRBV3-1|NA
CASSQDGRAEQYF
TGTGCCAGCAGCCAAGACGGGAGGGCCGAGCAGTACTTC
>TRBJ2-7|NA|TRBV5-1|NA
CASSLWEGEYEQYF
TGCGCCAGCAGCCTGTGGGAGGGGGAGTACGAGCAGTACTTC
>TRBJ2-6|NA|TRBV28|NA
CASSSLRRGPGANVLTF
TGTGCCAGCAGCTCCCTCAGGAGGGGGCCTGGGGCCAACGTCCTGACTTTC
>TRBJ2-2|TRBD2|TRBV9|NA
CASSTVAGVTGELFF
TGTGCCAGCAGCACCGTAGCGGGAGTTACCGGGGAGCTGTTTTTT
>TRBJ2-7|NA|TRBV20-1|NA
CSARRDSLGEQYF
TGCAGTGCTAGGCGGGACTCATTGGGGGAGCAGTACTTC
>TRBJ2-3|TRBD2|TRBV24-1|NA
CATSEPGTSGDTQYF
TGTGCCACCAGTGAACCCGGGACTAGCGGAGATACGCAGTATTTT
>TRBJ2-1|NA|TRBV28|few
CASSLGPSYNEQFF
TGTGCCAGCAGTCTCGGACCAAGTTACAATGAGCAGTTCTTC